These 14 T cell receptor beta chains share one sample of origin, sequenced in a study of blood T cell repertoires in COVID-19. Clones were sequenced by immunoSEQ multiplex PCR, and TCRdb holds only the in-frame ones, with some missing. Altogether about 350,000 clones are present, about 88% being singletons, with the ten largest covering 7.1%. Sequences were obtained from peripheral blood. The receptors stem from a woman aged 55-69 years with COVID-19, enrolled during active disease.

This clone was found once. The CDR3 DNA reads TGTGCCAGCAGTTACTCTCCGGGGGATCAGCCCCAGCATTTT. Residues: CASSYSPGDQPQHF. The chain employs TRBV6-5 and TRBJ1-5; possibly TRBD1 for D (5 bases). Germline assignment: CDR1 MNHEY and CDR2 SVGAGI. The CDR3 runs 14 residues. Between the trimmed V and J ends, which lost 0 bases and 5 bases, there was a span of 8 bases.

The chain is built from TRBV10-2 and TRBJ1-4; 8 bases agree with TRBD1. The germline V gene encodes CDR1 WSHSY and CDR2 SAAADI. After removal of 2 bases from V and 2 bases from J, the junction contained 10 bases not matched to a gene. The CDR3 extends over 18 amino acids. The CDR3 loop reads CASSEVGQAGVTNEKLFF. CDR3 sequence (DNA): TGCGCCAGCAGTGAGGTGGGACAGGCGGGAGTTACTAATGAAAAACTGTTTTTT.

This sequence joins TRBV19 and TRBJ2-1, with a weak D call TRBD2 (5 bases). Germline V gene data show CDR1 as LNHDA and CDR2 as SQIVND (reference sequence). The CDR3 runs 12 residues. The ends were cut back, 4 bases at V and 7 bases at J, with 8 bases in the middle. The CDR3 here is CASSSWENEQFF. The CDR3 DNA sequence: TGTGCCAGTAGTAGCTGGGAGAATGAGCAGTTCTTC.

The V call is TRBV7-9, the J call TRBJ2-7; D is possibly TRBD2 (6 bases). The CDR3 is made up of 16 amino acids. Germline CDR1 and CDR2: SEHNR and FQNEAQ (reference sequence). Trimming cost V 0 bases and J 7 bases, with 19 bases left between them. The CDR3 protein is CASSLANTGLTREQYF. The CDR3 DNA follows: TGTGCCAGCAGCTTAGCCAACACAGGACTGACTAGAGAGCAGTACTTC.

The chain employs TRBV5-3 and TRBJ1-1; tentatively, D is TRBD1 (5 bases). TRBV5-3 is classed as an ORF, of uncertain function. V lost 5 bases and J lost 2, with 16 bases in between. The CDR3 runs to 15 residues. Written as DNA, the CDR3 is TGTGCCAGAAGTCATGCAGGGATCTCTAACACTGAAGCTTTCTTT. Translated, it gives CARSHAGISNTEAFF.

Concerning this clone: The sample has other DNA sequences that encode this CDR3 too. In nucleotides, the CDR3 is TGTGCCAGCAGCGTAGCGGGACAGAGTTACAATGAGCAGTTCTTC. It codes for CASSVAGQSYNEQFF. The chain links TRBV9 to TRBJ2-1, with TRBD1 matching over 7 bases. The germline gives CDR1 SGDLS, CDR2 YYNGEE. CDR3 length: 15 amino acids. The V and J ends lost 0 bases and 4 bases, in that order; junction bases with no gene match: 4.

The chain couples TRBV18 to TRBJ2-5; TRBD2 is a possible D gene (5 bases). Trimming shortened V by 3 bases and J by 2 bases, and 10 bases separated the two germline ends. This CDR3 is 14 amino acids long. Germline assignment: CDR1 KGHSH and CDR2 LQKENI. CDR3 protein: CASSPGNSQETQYF. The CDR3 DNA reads TGTGCCAGCTCACCCGGGAACAGTCAAGAGACCCAGTACTTC.

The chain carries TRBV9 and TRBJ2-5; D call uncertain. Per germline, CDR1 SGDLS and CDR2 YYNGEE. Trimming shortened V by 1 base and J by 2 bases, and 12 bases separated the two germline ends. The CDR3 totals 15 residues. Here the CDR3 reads CASSVIQGGQETQYF. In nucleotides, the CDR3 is TGTGCCAGCAGCGTAATTCAAGGCGGTCAAGAGACCCAGTACTTC.

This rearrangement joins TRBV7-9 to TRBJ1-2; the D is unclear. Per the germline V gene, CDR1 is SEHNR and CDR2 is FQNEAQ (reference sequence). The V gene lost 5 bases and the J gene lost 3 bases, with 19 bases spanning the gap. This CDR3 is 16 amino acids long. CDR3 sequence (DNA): TGTGCCAGCAGCCTTTTAAGCGCCCGAGGGTACTATGGCTACACCTTC. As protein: CASSLLSARGYYGYTF.

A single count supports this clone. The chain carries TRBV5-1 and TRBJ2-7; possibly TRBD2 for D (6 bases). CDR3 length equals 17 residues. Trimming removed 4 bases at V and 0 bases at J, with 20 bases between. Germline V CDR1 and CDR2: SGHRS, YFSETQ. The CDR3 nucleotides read TGCGCCAGCAGCCTGCATTACGGGGGACCGAGCTCCTACGAGCAGTACTTC. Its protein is CASSLHYGGPSSYEQYF.

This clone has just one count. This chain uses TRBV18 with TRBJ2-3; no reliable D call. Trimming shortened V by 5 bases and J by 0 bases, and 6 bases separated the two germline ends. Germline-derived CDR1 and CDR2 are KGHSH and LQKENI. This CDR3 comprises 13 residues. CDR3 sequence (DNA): TGTGCCAGCTCATTTCCTAGCACAGATACGCAGTATTTT. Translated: CASSFPSTDTQYF.

For the CDR3, the DNA is TGTGCCAGCAGCTTGGCCCTGGGACATCTCTACGAGCAGTACTTC. It translates to CASSLALGHLYEQYF. The genes are TRBV5-8 and TRBJ2-7; D might be TRBD1 (6 bases). The germline V and J ends were trimmed by 0 bases and 3 bases, with 13 bases remaining between them. CDR3 length equals 15 residues. CDR1 and CDR2 from the germline V gene are SGHTS and YDEGEE.

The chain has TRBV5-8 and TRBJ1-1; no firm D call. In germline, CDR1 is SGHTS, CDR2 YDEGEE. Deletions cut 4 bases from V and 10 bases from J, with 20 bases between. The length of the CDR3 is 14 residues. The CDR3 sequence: CASSPGLGGAGAFF. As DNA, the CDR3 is TGTGCCAGCAGCCCGGGTCTAGGAGGCGCAGGAGCTTTCTTT.

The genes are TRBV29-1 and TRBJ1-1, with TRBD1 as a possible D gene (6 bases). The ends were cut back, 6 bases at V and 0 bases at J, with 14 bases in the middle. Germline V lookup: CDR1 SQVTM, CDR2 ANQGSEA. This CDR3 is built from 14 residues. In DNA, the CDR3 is TGCAGCGTGACAGGTGGGGCAATGAACACTGAAGCTTTCTTT. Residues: CSVTGGAMNTEAFF.